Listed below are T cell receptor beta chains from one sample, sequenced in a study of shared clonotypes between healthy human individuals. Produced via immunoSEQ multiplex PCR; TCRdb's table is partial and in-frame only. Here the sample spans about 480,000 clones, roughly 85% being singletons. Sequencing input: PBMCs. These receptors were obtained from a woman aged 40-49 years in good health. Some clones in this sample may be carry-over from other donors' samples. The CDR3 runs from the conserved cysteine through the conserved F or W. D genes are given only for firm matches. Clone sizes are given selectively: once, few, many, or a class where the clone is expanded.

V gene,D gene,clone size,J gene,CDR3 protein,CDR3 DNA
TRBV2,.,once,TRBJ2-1,CASSPSDAYNEQFF,TGTGCCAGCAGCCCGTCCGACGCGTACAATGAGCAGTTCTTC
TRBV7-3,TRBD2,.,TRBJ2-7,CASSPGGGLAGAEQYF,TGTGCCAGCAGCCCCGGGGGGGGGCTAGCGGGAGCCGAGCAGTACTTC
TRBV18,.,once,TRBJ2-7,CASSPPSSLLYEQYF,TGTGCCAGCTCACCACCGAGTAGCCTACTCTACGAGCAGTACTTC
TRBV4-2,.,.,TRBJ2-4,CASSQDRGGNIQYF,TGTGCCAGCAGCCAAGATAGGGGCGGAAACATTCAGTACTTC
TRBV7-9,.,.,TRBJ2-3,CASSPPAVTDTQYF,TGTGCCAGCAGCCCCCCAGCGGTCACAGATACGCAGTATTTT
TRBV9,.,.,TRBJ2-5,CASSPHRDVEETQYF,TGTGCCAGCAGCCCACACCGGGACGTCGAAGAGACCCAGTACTTC
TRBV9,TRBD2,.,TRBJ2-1,CASSAGTRYNGQFF,TGTGCCAGCAGCGCAGGGACTAGATACAATGGGCAGTTCTTC
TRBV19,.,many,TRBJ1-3,CASSISAPLSGNTIYF,TGTGCCAGTAGTATTTCAGCCCCGCTCTCTGGAAACACCATATATTTT
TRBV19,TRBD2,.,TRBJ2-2,CASSSLAGENTGELFF,TGTGCCAGTAGTTCTTTAGCGGGAGAAAACACCGGGGAGCTGTTTTTT
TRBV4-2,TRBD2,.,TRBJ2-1,CASSRDLAGGLYNEQFF,TGTGCCAGCAGCCGGGATCTAGCGGGAGGACTATACAATGAGCAGTTCTTC
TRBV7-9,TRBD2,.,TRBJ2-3,CASSLIPGGGTDTQYF,TGTGCCAGCAGCTTAATCCCGGGAGGTGGCACAGATACGCAGTATTTT